This T cell receptor (beta chain) was observed in a study of T cell responses to AZD1222 COVID-19 vaccine. Remarks on this clone: Its antigen remains unknown.

Study-level points and caveats: Once two AZD1222 doses were given, Spike-specific TCR breadth and depth went up.

Here immunoSEQ multiplex PCR was the method, and the copy in TCRdb shows in-frame clones only, minus some. The data hold 120,000 to 150,000 clones, with over 75% observed a single time. Germline CDR1 reads MNHNS; CDR2 reads SASEGT. This CDR3 is 13 amino acids long. Deletions cut 2 bases from V and 4 bases from J, with 6 bases between. The sequencing here drew on peripheral blood, taken on day 0 of AZD1222 vaccination. The sequence came from an adult in good health. This chain links TRBV6-1 with TRBJ1-5; weak D call: TRBD1 (5 bases). The CDR3 is CASSERGNQPQHF. CDR3 nucleotides: TGTGCCAGCAGTGAACGGGGGAATCAGCCCCAGCATTTT.